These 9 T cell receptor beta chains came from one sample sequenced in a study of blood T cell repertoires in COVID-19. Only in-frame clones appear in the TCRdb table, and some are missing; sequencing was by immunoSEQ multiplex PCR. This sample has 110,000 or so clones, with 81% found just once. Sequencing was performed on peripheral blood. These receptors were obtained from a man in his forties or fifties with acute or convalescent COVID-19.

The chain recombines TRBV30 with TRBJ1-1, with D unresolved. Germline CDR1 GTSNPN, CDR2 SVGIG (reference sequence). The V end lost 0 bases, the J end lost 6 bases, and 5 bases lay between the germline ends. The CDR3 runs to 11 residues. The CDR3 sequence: CAWSVRAEAFF. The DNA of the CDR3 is TGTGCCTGGAGTGTACGCGCTGAAGCTTTCTTT.

The CDR3 sequence: CASRGQGVDTQYF. CDR3 nucleotides: TGTGCCAGTAGAGGACAGGGGGTAGATACGCAGTATTTT. The genes are TRBV19 and TRBJ2-3, with 10 bases aligning to TRBD1. Germline CDR1 and CDR2: LNHDA and SQIVND (reference sequence). V was pared by 6 bases and J by 5 bases, with 2 bases of the junction left unmatched. This CDR3 comprises 13 residues. The full variable domain, its missing parts supplied by reference TRBV19 and TRBJ2-3, is DGGITQSPKYLFRKEGQNVTLSCEQNLNHDAMYWYRQDPGQGLRLIYYSQIVNDFQKGDIAEGYSVSREKKESFPLTVTSAQKNPTAFYLCASRGQGVDTQYFGPGTRLTVL.

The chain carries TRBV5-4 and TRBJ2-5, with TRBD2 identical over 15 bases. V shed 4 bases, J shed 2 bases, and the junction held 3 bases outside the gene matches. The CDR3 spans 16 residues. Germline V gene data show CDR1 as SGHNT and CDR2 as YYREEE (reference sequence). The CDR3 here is CASSQGLAGGQETQYF. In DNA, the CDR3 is TGTGCCAGCAGCCAGGGACTAGCGGGGGGTCAAGAGACCCAGTACTTC.

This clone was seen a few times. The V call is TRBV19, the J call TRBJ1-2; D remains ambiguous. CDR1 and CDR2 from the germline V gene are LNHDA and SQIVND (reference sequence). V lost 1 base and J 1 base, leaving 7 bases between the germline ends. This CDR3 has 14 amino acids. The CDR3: CASSIGQFNYGYTF. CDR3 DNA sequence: TGTGCCAGTAGTATAGGCCAGTTTAACTATGGCTACACCTTC.

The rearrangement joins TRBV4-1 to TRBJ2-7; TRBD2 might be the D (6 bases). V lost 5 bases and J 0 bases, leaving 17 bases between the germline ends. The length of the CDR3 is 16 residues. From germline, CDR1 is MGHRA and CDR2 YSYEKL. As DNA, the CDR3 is TGCGCCAGCAGCGCGGGACCAACCCCGAGCTCCTACGAGCAGTACGTC. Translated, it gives CASSAGPTPSSYEQYV.

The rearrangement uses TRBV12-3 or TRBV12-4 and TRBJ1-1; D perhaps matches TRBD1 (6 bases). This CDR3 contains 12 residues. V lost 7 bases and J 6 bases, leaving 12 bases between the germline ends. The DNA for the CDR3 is TGTGCCAGCAATCAGGGGTTAGCTGAAGCTTTCTTT. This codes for CASNQGLAEAFF.

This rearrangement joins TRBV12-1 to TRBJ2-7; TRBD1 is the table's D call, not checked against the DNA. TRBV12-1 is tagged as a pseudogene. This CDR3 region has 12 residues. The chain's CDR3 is CASSFEGYEQYF. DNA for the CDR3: TGTGCCAGCAGCTTTGAGGGGTACGAGCAGTACTTC.

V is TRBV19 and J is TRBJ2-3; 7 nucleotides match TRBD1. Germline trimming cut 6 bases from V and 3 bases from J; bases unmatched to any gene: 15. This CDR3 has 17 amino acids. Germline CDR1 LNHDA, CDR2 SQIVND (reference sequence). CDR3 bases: TGTGCCAGTAGGCCAGACGGAACAGGGGTGTATACAGATACGCAGTATTTT. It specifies CASRPDGTGVYTDTQYF.

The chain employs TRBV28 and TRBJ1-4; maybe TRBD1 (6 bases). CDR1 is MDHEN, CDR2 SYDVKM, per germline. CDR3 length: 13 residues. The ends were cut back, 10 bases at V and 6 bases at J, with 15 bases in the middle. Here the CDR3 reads CATSDSRYEKLFF. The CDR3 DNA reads TGTGCCACCTCGGACAGCAGGTATGAAAAACTGTTTTTT. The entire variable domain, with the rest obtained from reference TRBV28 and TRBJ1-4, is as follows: DVKVTQSSRYLVKRTGEKVFLECVQDMDHENMFWYRQDPGLGLRLIYFSYDVKMKEKGDIPEGYSVSREKKERFSLILESASTNQTSMYLCATSDSRYEKLFFGSGTQLSVL.